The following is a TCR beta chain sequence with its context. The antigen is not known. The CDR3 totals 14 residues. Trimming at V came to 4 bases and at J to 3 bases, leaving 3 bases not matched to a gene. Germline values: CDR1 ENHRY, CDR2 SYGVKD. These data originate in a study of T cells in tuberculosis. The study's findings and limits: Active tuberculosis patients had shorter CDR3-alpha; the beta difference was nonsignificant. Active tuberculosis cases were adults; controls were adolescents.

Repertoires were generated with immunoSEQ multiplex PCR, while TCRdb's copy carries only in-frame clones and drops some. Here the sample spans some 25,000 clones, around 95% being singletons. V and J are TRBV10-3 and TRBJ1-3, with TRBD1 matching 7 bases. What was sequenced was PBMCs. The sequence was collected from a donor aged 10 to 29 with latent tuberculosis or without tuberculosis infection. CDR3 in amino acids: CAISAWTGGNTIYF. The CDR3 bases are TGTGCCATCAGTGCCTGGACAGGTGGAAACACCATATATTTT.